This TCR beta chain was captured in a study of blood T cell repertoires in COVID-19 (dated by TCRdb to about 2020). Notes on the research overall: Samples covering the acute and convalescent phases of COVID-19 were provided by collaborators in the United States, Italy and Spain. Deeply sampled blood TCRbeta repertoires from subjects exposed to, actively infected with, or recovered from COVID-19 were included in the dataset. The samples were drawn from the first 160 participants of the ongoing ImmuneRACE study and from 1,254 subjects provided by 6 global collaborators. The prospective study material was composed of cDNA or gDNA derived from T cells, B-cell-depleted T cells, or PBMCs. HLA class I and class II types, where available, came from metadata supplied by the sample provider rather than from assay-based typing. The repertoires were released in a freely available public database intended as a resource for research on the immune response to SARS-CoV-2. A de-identified subject ID, COVID-19 status, age in years and sex were almost always included in the sample metadata. On the study overall, not on this receptor specifically: Clinical and demographic metadata were provided uncurated, with the amount varying by source and participant.

Taken from cysteine to phenylalanine, the CDR3 has 14 residues. Of the read, only the CDR3 DNA is kept; its 42 bases are in frame from base 1. The germline V gene (reference sequence) provides CDR1 PRHDT and CDR2 FYEKMQ. For this chain, trimming is 0 bases at the V end and 6 bases at the J end, and the number of junction bases without a gene match is 3. As to this clone: Its antigen remains undetermined. No quality values exist for individual bases; no much larger clone is one base distant.

One collaborating source in Seattle enrolled patients while the patients were actively infected and followed the patients over time throughout the course of disease. Whole blood was collected in K2EDTA tubes by collaborating institutions according to the institutions' own protocols. For TCRbeta analysis, collaborators shipped samples as frozen whole blood, isolated PBMCs, or DNA extracted from either of those sample types. The immunoSEQ Assay, a bias-controlled multiplex PCR, was used to amplify TCRbeta CDR3 regions from genomic DNA. Concerning the study's data processing: Within the assay, amplification of reference gene primers was used to estimate how many nucleated cells each sample contained. To quantify the absolute abundance of each unique TCRbeta CDR3 rearrangement, sequence reads were collapsed and filtered. Productive Simpson clonality was computed per sample as the square root of Simpson's diversity index over productive rearrangements. Imported from immuneACCESS, the table was reduced by TCRdb to in-frame sequences with V and J called. These copies leave out some clones; in studies compared against another copy, an unresolved V gene accounts for under half, and the cause of the remainder is not known. V and J calls and clone size come straight from that table; D and trimming were deduced from the DNA. Recorded for this sample are about 55,000 clones; about 87% of them occurred a single time. In total, the top ten clones hold 3% to 4% of the sample.

Material: peripheral blood. The chain joins TRBV13 to TRBJ2-7; TRBD2 matches 9 bases in the middle. The sequence was collected from a man aged 35 to 55 with COVID-19, enrolled during active disease. The CDR3 protein: CASSLGASGTEQYF. The sequence in DNA is TGTGCCAGCAGCTTAGGGGCTAGCGGGACCGAGCAGTACTTC.